This TCR beta chain was sequenced during a study of CD8+CD57+ T cells in acquired aplastic anemia. Genomic DNA constituted the template upon which TCR beta VDJ and CDR3 profiling was performed. TCRdb recomputed calls from the reads with MiXCR, one row per CDR3 protein. This table holds around 170,000 distinct CDR3 sequences, approximately 60% found once. CDR1 and CDR2 from the germline V gene are SGHTS and YDEGEE. Trimming cost V 0 bases and J 2 bases; bases outside gene matches: 0. The CDR3 covers 15 residues. This clonotype has at least ten counts. Source material: sorted CD4+, CD8+, or CD8+CD57+ T cells (not recorded which) from PBMCs. The chain uses TRBV5-8 and TRBJ1-5; 9 nucleotides line up with TRBD1. This TCR derives from a human donor in good health. CDR3 sequence (DNA): TGTGCCAGCAGCTTGGGGACAGGGGGCAATCAGCCCCAGCATTTT. This translates into CASSLGTGGNQPQHF.